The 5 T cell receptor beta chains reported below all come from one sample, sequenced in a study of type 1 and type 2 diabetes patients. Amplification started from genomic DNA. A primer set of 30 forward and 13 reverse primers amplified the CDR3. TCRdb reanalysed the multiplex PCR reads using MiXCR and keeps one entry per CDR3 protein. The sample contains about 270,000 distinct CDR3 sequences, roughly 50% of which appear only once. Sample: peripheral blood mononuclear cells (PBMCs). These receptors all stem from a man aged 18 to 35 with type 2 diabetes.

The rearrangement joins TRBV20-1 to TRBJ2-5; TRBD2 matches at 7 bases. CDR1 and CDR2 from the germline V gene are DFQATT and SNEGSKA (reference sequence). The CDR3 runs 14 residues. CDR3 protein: CSGGVAGHQETQYF. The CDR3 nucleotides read TGCAGCGGCGGGGTAGCGGGCCATCAAGAGACCCAGTACTTC.

CDR3 amino acids: CASSQGGRDTRTDTQYF. In DNA, the CDR3 is TGTGCCAGCAGCCAAGGCGGACGGGACACACGCACAGATACGCAGTATTTT. This sequence joins TRBV3-1 and TRBJ2-3; a possible D gene is TRBD1 (6 bases). The germline CDR1 and CDR2 sequences are LGHDT and YNNKEL (reference sequence). This CDR3 comprises 17 residues. Trimming shortened V by 1 base and J by 1 base, and 15 bases separated the two germline ends.

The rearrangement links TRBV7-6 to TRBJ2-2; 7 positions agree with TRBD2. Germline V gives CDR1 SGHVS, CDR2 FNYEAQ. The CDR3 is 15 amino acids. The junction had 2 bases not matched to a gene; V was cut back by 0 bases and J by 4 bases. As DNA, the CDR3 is TGTGCCAGCAGCTTAGCGGGGGGGACCACCGGGGAGCTGTTTTTT. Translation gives CASSLAGGTTGELFF.

The CDR3 spells CASSQGRRSLNQPQHF. The DNA of the CDR3 is TGTGCCAGCAGCCAAGGACGCAGGTCTCTTAATCAGCCCCAGCATTTT. The chain combines TRBV14 with TRBJ1-5; no definite D call. The CDR3 covers 16 residues. Per the germline V gene, CDR1 is SGHDN and CDR2 is FVKESK. The V end was cut by 1 base, the J end by 4 bases, with 14 bases between.

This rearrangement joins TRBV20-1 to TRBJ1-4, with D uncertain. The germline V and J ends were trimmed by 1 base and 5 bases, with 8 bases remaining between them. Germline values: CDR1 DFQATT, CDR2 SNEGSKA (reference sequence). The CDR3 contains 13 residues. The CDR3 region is CSARAFQNEKLFF. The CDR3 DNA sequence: TGCAGTGCTAGAGCCTTTCAAAATGAAAAACTGTTTTTT.